Listed here are 18 T cell receptor beta chains from one sample, sequenced in a study of shared clonotypes between healthy human individuals. Clones were read by immunoSEQ multiplex PCR, and TCRdb kept only the in-frame ones, dropping some. This sample carries some 740,000 clones, over 90% of them seen once, and the ten largest clones take 24%. In the naive CD8 group, cells lacked CD45RO and were positively selected for CCR7, so terminally differentiated effector memory CD45RA+ cells were left out. Sequenced input: naive CD8+ T cells sorted from blood. These receptors all stem from a man aged 25-45 years in good health.

This clone has only one observation. The CDR3 loop reads CASSGTGNHNEQFF. The CDR3 DNA reads as TGTGCCAGCAGTGGGACGGGGAACCACAATGAGCAGTTCTTC. The V gene is TRBV6-4, the J gene TRBJ2-1, with D perhaps TRBD2 (5 bases). CDR3 length: 14 residues. V shed 4 bases and J shed 5 bases, with 12 bases lying between them. Looked up from germline, CDR1 is MRHNA and CDR2 is SNTAGT.

The chain has TRBV10-2 and TRBJ2-7; D ambiguous. Trimming removed 8 bases from V and 0 bases from J, with 8 bases in between. Germline V gene sequence: CDR1 WSHSY, CDR2 SAAADI. This CDR3 is 12 amino acids long. This CDR3 is CASRASSYEQYF. In nucleotides, the CDR3 is TGCGCCAGCCGCGCGAGCTCCTACGAGCAGTACTTC.

The chain combines TRBV14 with TRBJ2-7, with 7 bases identical to TRBD2. Germline CDR1 is SGHDN and CDR2 is FVKESK. Trimming at V came to 2 bases and at J to 5 bases, leaving 9 bases not matched to a gene. The CDR3 consists of 15 residues. The CDR3 spells CASSQLAGERDEQYF. CDR3 coding DNA: TGTGCCAGCAGCCAACTCGCGGGAGAGAGGGACGAGCAGTACTTC.

The genes are TRBV9 and TRBJ2-7; 7 bases are shared with TRBD2. Per germline, CDR1 SGDLS and CDR2 YYNGEE. The CDR3 covers 14 residues. With 6 bases clipped from V and 4 bases from J, the junction kept 10 bases outside the gene matches. For the CDR3, the DNA is TGTGCCAGCACCGCGGGAGAGTATATATACGAGCAGTACTTC. Its translation is CASTAGEYIYEQYF.

The gene calls are TRBV10-1 and TRBJ2-1; 12 nucleotides align to TRBD2. V was pared by 6 bases and J by 0 bases, with 6 bases of the junction left unmatched. The germline V gene has CDR1 WNHNN and CDR2 SYGVQD (reference sequence). This CDR3 comprises 17 residues. CDR3: CASSPTSGGSSYNEQFF. The CDR3 nucleotides read TGCGCCAGCAGCCCGACTAGCGGGGGAAGCTCCTACAATGAGCAGTTCTTC.

The rearrangement uses TRBV15 and TRBJ2-6; 8 bases agree with TRBD2. In germline, CDR1 is LNHNV, CDR2 YYDKDF (reference sequence). CDR3 size: 17 residues. With 2 bases clipped from V and 0 bases from J, the junction kept 3 bases outside the gene matches. The CDR3 sequence: CATSRWAGGSGANVLTF. The CDR3 nucleotides read TGTGCCACCAGCAGATGGGCGGGAGGCTCTGGGGCCAACGTCCTGACTTTC.

V usage is TRBV10-1 and J usage is TRBJ2-1; D not certain. Trimming took off 0 bases at V and 5 bases at J, with 17 bases between the two ends. There are 17 residues in the CDR3. Germline V gives CDR1 WNHNN, CDR2 SYGVQD (reference sequence). CDR3 DNA sequence: TGCGCCAGCAGTGAGTCGATCGTTGTAGCTATCAACAATGAGCAGTTCTTC. This encodes CASSESIVVAINNEQFF.

J is TRBJ2-7 and V is TRBV7-2; 11 positions agree with TRBD2. The CDR3 has 16 residues. Germline V CDR1 and CDR2: SGHTA, FQGNSA. The trim removed 2 bases at V and 4 bases at J, leaving 7 bases unmatched. The CDR3 loop is CASSLTSGSPQYEQYF. The CDR3 DNA follows: TGTGCCAGCAGCTTAACTAGCGGGAGCCCTCAGTACGAGCAGTACTTC.

J is TRBJ2-1 and V is TRBV27, with 8 bases lining up with TRBD2. The ends lost 4 bases at V and 8 bases at J; junction bases unmatched: 7. Germline CDR1 reads MNHEY; CDR2 reads SMNVEV (reference sequence). CDR3 length: 14 amino acids. Here the CDR3 reads CASSSGTRHYEQFF. The CDR3 region has the DNA TGTGCCAGCAGTTCCGGGACTAGACATTATGAGCAGTTCTTC.

The CDR3 DNA follows: TGTGCCAGCAGTTTGACCGATAGCAATCAGCCCCAGCATTTT. Residues: CASSLTDSNQPQHF. The genes are TRBV28 and TRBJ1-5; no firm D call. The germline V gene encodes CDR1 MDHEN and CDR2 SYDVKM. Trimming took off 3 bases at V and 0 bases at J, with 6 bases between the two ends. This CDR3 comprises 14 residues.

This clone appeared a single time. CDR3 residues: CASSLVGGNQPQHF. CDR3 coding DNA: TGTGCCAGCAGTTTAGTAGGGGGCAATCAGCCCCAGCATTTT. The V gene is TRBV28, the J gene TRBJ1-5, with TRBD1 as a possible D gene (5 bases). The CDR3 spans 14 residues. The germline V gene encodes CDR1 MDHEN and CDR2 SYDVKM. Trimming left V 2 bases short and J 2 bases short, with 7 bases between.

The chain employs TRBV11-2 and TRBJ2-2, with 7 bases lining up with TRBD1. The V gene end was trimmed by 2 bases and the J gene end by 7 bases; junction bases not matched to a gene: 10. This CDR3 region has 16 residues. CDR1 SGHAT and CDR2 FQNNGV come from the germline V gene. The CDR3 DNA follows: TGTGCCAGCAGCTTACTCAGACAGGGAAGGGTCGGGGAGCTGTTTTTT. Its protein is CASSLLRQGRVGELFF.

There are a few counts of this clone. Additional DNA sequences in this sample encode the identical CDR3. The rearrangement links TRBV7-9 to TRBJ2-2; weak D call: TRBD1 (6 bases). This CDR3 region has 15 residues. Germline V gene lookup returns CDR1 SEHNR and CDR2 FQNEAQ (reference sequence). Trimming took off 4 bases at V and 1 base at J, with 10 bases between the two ends. The CDR3 loop reads CASSSGQLNTGELFF. DNA of the CDR3: TGTGCCAGCAGCTCGGGACAACTGAACACCGGGGAGCTGTTTTTT.

CDR3 bases: TGCGCCAGCAGCCAACCTCTACAGGGCTATGAGCAGTTCTTC. Protein sequence: CASSQPLQGYEQFF. This chain links TRBV4-1 with TRBJ2-1; tentatively, D is TRBD1 (6 bases). The CDR3 is 14 residues long. V gave up 2 bases and J gave up 8 bases, with 13 bases separating them. Looked up from germline, CDR1 is MGHRA and CDR2 is YSYEKL.

The CDR3 loop reads CASSPRNGQETQYF. The CDR3, as DNA: TGTGCCAGCTCACCCAGGAATGGGCAAGAGACCCAGTACTTC. This chain uses TRBV18 with TRBJ2-5; D ambiguous. V was pared by 3 bases and J by 2 bases, with 10 bases between. This CDR3 contains 14 residues. Looked up from germline, CDR1 is KGHSH and CDR2 is LQKENI.

On this clone itself: Within the sample, other DNA sequences also encode this same CDR3. The genes are TRBV9 and TRBJ2-7, with TRBD2 as a possible D gene (6 bases). The germline V and J ends were trimmed by 4 bases and 6 bases, with 11 bases remaining between them. This CDR3 is 12 amino acids long. CDR1 and CDR2 from the germline V gene are SGDLS and YYNGEE. The DNA of the CDR3 is TGTGCCAGCAGCCCCGGAGGGCTCGAGCAGTACTTC. Residues: CASSPGGLEQYF.

The gene calls are TRBV6-1 and TRBJ2-7; 7 positions agree with TRBD1. CDR1 is MNHNS and CDR2 is SASEGT in the germline V gene. V lost 2 bases and J lost 4; bases outside the gene matches: 5. This CDR3 region has 14 residues. The CDR3 region has the DNA TGTGCCAGCAGTGAATCAGGGGGTGGGTACGAGCAGTACTTC. It is translated as CASSESGGGYEQYF.

The chain is built from TRBV25-1 and TRBJ1-2; no firm D call. The V gene lost 2 bases and the J gene lost 4 bases, with 8 bases spanning the gap. CDR3 length equals 13 residues. From germline, CDR1 is MGHDK and CDR2 SYGVNS. CDR3 in DNA: TGTGCCAGCAGTGAAAGGGAAATCTATGGCTACACCTTC. Amino acids: CASSEREIYGYTF.